The entry that follows covers one TCR beta chain sequence. Its antigen is unknown. This sample is part of a study of blood T cells in healthy people across ages. Overall study findings and caveats: The diversity estimates, figures obtained from one million T cells, were considered underestimates.

This CDR3 region has 14 residues. Trimming at V came to 5 bases and at J to 8 bases, leaving 4 bases not matched to a gene. Germline-derived CDR1 and CDR2 are ENHRY and SYGVKD. The authors ran a second PCR of roughly 7 to 11 cycles using a sample-barcoded 5' primer and a J-beta primer mix. TCRdb processed the 5' RACE reads anew with MiXCR; each CDR3 protein has one entry. The data show some 730,000 distinct CDR3 sequences, 20% to 25% seen once. The amount of total RNA extracted per sample was at least 5.5 micrograms. The source material was blood. The V call is TRBV10-3, the J call TRBJ2-1, with 12 bases identical to TRBD2. The receptor was isolated from a man aged 70 or older in good health. As DNA, the CDR3 is TGTGCCATCAGTCCTAGCGGGGGGGCCCATGAGCAGTTCTTC. Residues: CAISPSGGAHEQFF.